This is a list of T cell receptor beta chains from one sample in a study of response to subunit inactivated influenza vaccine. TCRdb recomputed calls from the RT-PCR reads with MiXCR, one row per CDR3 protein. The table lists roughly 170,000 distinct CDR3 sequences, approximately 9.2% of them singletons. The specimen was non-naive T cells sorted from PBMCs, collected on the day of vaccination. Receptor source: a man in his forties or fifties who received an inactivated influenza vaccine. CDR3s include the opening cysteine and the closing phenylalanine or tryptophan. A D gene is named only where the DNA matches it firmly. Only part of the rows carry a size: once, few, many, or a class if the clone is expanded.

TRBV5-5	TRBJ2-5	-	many	TGTGCCAGCAGCTTGCCGGGAGCCGGGCAAGAGACCCAGTACTTC	CASSLPGAGQETQYF
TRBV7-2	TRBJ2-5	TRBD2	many	TGTGCCAGCAGCGACGATCTAGCGGGGGGAAAGACCCAGTACTTC	CASSDDLAGGKTQYF
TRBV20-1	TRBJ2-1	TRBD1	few	TGCAGTGCACCCCGGACAGGGGGCAATGAGCAGTTCTTC	CSAPRTGGNEQFF
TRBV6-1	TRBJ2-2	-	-	TGTGCCAGCAGCCACACAGGGCCCGGGGAGCTGTTTTTT	CASSHTGPGELFF
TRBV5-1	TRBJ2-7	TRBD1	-	TGCGCCAGCAGCACGACAGGGGGAGCGCCCTACGAGCAGTACTTC	CASSTTGGAPYEQYF
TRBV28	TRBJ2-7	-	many	TGTGCCAGCAGTTCGACCTGGTTTCCCTACGAGCAGTACTTC	CASSSTWFPYEQYF
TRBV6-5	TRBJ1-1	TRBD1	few	TGTGCCAGCAGTTCCCCACAGGGGGTCACTGAAGCTTTCTTT	CASSSPQGVTEAFF
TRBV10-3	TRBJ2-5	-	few	TGTGCCATCAGTACCCCCCGAGGTAGCAAAGAGACCCAGTACTTC	CAISTPRGSKETQYF
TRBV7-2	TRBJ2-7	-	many	TGTGCCAGCAGCCCGATGAGCTCCTACGAGCAGTACTTC	CASSPMSSYEQYF
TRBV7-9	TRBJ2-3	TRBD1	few	TGTGCCAGCAGCAAATCCGGACAGGGTGGCTTCACAGATACGCAGTATTTT	CASSKSGQGGFTDTQYF